This T cell receptor beta chain appears in the sequencing data of a study of blood T cell repertoires in COVID-19. Study context: Specimens from acute and convalescent COVID-19 originated in the United States, Italy and Spain. T cells, B-cell-depleted T cells, or PBMCs supplied cDNA or gDNA.

From germline, CDR1 is MNHEY and CDR2 SMNVEV (reference sequence). Between the trimmed V and J ends, which lost 4 bases and 3 bases, there was a span of 16 bases. The CDR3 runs to 15 residues. Original analysis: Amplification of reference gene primers provided the estimated nucleated cell counts. TCRdb keeps only in-frame clones here, not all; method: immunoSEQ multiplex PCR. V, J and clone size are taken as reported in that table, and D and trimming were inferred from the DNA itself. The repertoire holds some 460,000 clones, with roughly 90% as singletons. The chain uses TRBV27 and TRBJ2-7, with TRBD2 as a possible D gene (7 bases). Sequencing input: peripheral blood. This receptor was obtained from a young woman with acute or convalescent COVID-19. The CDR3 DNA reads TGTGCCAGCAGTTCCGGGGGGCAGGTCATCTACGAGCAGTACTTC. Translated: CASSSGGQVIYEQYF.